The rows below give T cell receptor beta chains drawn from one sample of a study of cytomegalovirus exposure and HLA in healthy donors. Clones were sequenced by immunoSEQ multiplex PCR, and TCRdb holds only the in-frame ones, with some missing. This sample yields under 300,000 clones, of which over 90% are seen a single time; approximately 1.5% belongs to the top ten. Sequencing input: PBMCs. These receptors came from a girl aged 2-10 years in good health and CMV-seronegative. Both conserved end residues are part of each CDR3. The order of the fields is D gene, V gene, clone size, J gene, CDR3 DNA, CDR3 protein. D genes are given only for firm matches. Rows give clone size only sometimes, using once, few, many, or a class for an expanded clone.

>NA|TRBV28|NA|TRBJ1-2
TGTGCCAGCAGTTGGGGGGGTTCTGGCTACACCTTC
CASSWGGSGYTF
>TRBD1|TRBV6-6|NA|TRBJ1-2
TGTGCCAGCAGTCCAACAGGGGACCCAATTTATGGCTACACCTTC
CASSPTGDPIYGYTF
>TRBD1|TRBV11-2|NA|TRBJ1-2
TGTGCCAGCAGCCAGGACAGGGGTTTGGGCTACACCTTC
CASSQDRGLGYTF
>NA|TRBV30|NA|TRBJ1-4
TGTGCCTGGAGTGGAGGTCACTTGAATGAAAAACTGTTTTTT
CAWSGGHLNEKLFF
>NA|TRBV10-2|once|TRBJ1-5
TGCGCCAGCAGTGGACAGGGCAATCAGCCCCAGCATTTT
CASSGQGNQPQHF
>TRBD2|TRBV7-9|NA|TRBJ2-7
TGTGCCAGCAGCTCAACTAGCGGGAGGGCCGACGAGCAGTACTTC
CASSSTSGRADEQYF
>TRBD2|TRBV11-3|few|TRBJ2-1
TGTGCCAGCAGCCCTAGCGGGGTTGCCCCTTACAATGAGCAGTTCTTC
CASSPSGVAPYNEQFF
>TRBD2|TRBV19|NA|TRBJ2-3
TGTGCCAGTAGTACGGGGACTAGCGGCTCAGATACGCAGTATTTT
CASSTGTSGSDTQYF
>TRBD1|TRBV5-1|NA|TRBJ2-5
TGCGCCAGCAGATCTTCCGGTACAGGGGGCGGGGAGACCCAGTACTTC
CASRSSGTGGGETQYF
>TRBD1|TRBV10-1|NA|TRBJ2-3
TGCGCCAGCAGTGATGCTGGGACAGGGGATACGCAGTATTTT
CASSDAGTGDTQYF
>TRBD1|TRBV5-5|few|TRBJ1-6
TGTGCCAGCAGCCAAGGGGGACAGGGCGATTCACCCCTCCACTTT
CASSQGGQGDSPLHF
>TRBD2|TRBV27|few|TRBJ2-7
TGTGCCAGCAGTTTTCCGGGAGGGAGCGAGCAGTACTTC
CASSFPGGSEQYF
>TRBD2|TRBV7-9|NA|TRBJ2-7
TGTGCCAGCAGCACCCTAGCGGGAGTAGTCTACGAGCAGTACTTC
CASSTLAGVVYEQYF
>NA|TRBV5-1|NA|TRBJ2-1
TGCGCCAGCAGCTTCAGGGTGACCTCCTACAATGAGCAGTTCTTC
CASSFRVTSYNEQFF
>NA|TRBV5-4|once|TRBJ1-4
TGTGCCAGCAGCACCGACAGTCTTGAAAAACTGTTTTTT
CASSTDSLEKLFF
>TRBD1|TRBV11-1|once|TRBJ2-7
TGTGCCAGCAGCTTAGGCGGGTCGGGGACAGGTTACACCTACGAGCAGTACTTC
CASSLGGSGTGYTYEQYF
>NA|TRBV30|NA|TRBJ2-2
TGTGCCTGGACCATCAACGGGGAGCTGTTTTTT
CAWTINGELFF
>TRBD1|TRBV27|NA|TRBJ1-1
TGTGCCAGCACCTTATACGGACAGGGGGCCACTGAAGCTTTCTTT
CASTLYGQGATEAFF
>TRBD1|TRBV7-8|NA|TRBJ2-7
TGTGCCAGCAGCTCCGGGGACAGCTACTACGAGCAGTACTTC
CASSSGDSYYEQYF
>NA|TRBV28|NA|TRBJ2-1
TGTGCCAGTCTTGGGGGCTATGATGAGCAGTTCTTC
CASLGGYDEQFF
>NA|TRBV10-1|NA|TRBJ2-1
TGCGCCAGCAGCGCAGGGGCTGGGAATGAGCAGTTCTTC
CASSAGAGNEQFF
>TRBD1|TRBV2|NA|TRBJ2-5
TGTGCCAGCAGGCCGCTTACAGGGGGCTTACCCCAAGAGACCCAGTACTTC
CASRPLTGGLPQETQYF
>NA|TRBV7-2|NA|TRBJ2-2
TGTGCCAGCAGCAAGGGGCCCGGGGAGCTGTTTTTT
CASSKGPGELFF
>NA|TRBV2|NA|TRBJ2-5
TGTGCCAGCAGACAGGGATACCAAGAGACCCAGTACTTC
CASRQGYQETQYF
>NA|TRBV29-1|NA|TRBJ1-2
TGCAGCGTTGAAGATAAAGGGGAACCCTATGGCTACACCTTC
CSVEDKGEPYGYTF
>NA|TRBV19|NA|TRBJ2-1
TGTGCCAGTAGTATAGGAGACACCAGTTACAATGAGCAGTTCTTC
CASSIGDTSYNEQFF
>NA|TRBV7-9|NA|TRBJ1-1
TGTGCCAGCAGCTTAGGTCGCTCGGCAGGGGCTGACACTGAAGCTTTCTTT
CASSLGRSAGADTEAFF
>NA|TRBV6-5|NA|TRBJ2-5
TGTGCCAATTCGGACAAACAAGAGACCCAGTACTTC
CANSDKQETQYF
>NA|TRBV4-1|NA|TRBJ1-5
TGCGCCAGCAGCCAAGTTGGGGCAGGCAATCAGCCCCAGCATTTT
CASSQVGAGNQPQHF
>NA|TRBV6-6|NA|TRBJ1-1
TGTGCCAGCAGTTACCTCCGGGAGCTGAACACTGAAGCTTTCTTT
CASSYLRELNTEAFF
>TRBD1|TRBV6-6|NA|TRBJ1-2
TGTGCCAGCAGGAAGGGACAGGACTATGGCTACACCTTC
CASRKGQDYGYTF
>TRBD2|TRBV11-3|NA|TRBJ2-7
TGTGCCAGCAGCGTGACTAGCGGCTCGTACGAGCAGTACTTC
CASSVTSGSYEQYF
>NA|TRBV12-5|NA|TRBJ1-2
TGTGCTAGTGGTTTGGTAGAGGGTAACGGCTACACCTTC
CASGLVEGNGYTF
>NA|TRBV5-1|NA|TRBJ2-1
TGCGCCAGCAGCTGGGGACTGGGCAATGAGCAGTTCTTC
CASSWGLGNEQFF
>TRBD2|TRBV6-1|NA|TRBJ2-7
TGTGCCAGCAGTGGCGGGGGAGTGAGGAACGAGCAGTACTTC
CASSGGGVRNEQYF
>NA|TRBV9|NA|TRBJ2-1
TGTGCCAGCTTCCCCAGGAGCCGGGGCAATGAGCAGTTCTTC
CASFPRSRGNEQFF
>TRBD1|TRBV6-5|NA|TRBJ1-5
TGTGCCAGCAGGTCGACAGGGGTAGGCAATCAGCCCCAGCATTTT
CASRSTGVGNQPQHF
>TRBD1|TRBV11-1|NA|TRBJ2-2
TGTGCCAGCAGCTTAGCGGGGACAGTTAACACCGGGGAGCTGTTTTTT
CASSLAGTVNTGELFF
>TRBD1|TRBV29-1|NA|TRBJ2-7
TGCAGCGTTGGAACCCCCCAAGGACAGGTCTACGAGCAGTACTTC
CSVGTPQGQVYEQYF
>TRBD1|TRBV10-3|few|TRBJ2-7
TGTGCCATCAGTGCACAGGGGGCTGGGGCCTCCTCCTACGAGCAGTACTTC
CAISAQGAGASSYEQYF
>NA|TRBV5-1|NA|TRBJ2-1
TGCGCCAGCAGCTTGGGTCCGGGACTGGGTGACAATGAGCAGTTCTTC
CASSLGPGLGDNEQFF
>TRBD2|TRBV7-3|once|TRBJ2-1
TGTGCCAGCAGCCCTCTAGCGGGGGGCCACTACAATGAGCAGTTCTTC
CASSPLAGGHYNEQFF
>TRBD2|TRBV5-1|NA|TRBJ2-6
TGCGCCAGCAGCAGACTAGCGGGAGCTGGGGCCAACGTCCTGACTTTC
CASSRLAGAGANVLTF
>NA|TRBV4-1|NA|TRBJ1-2
TGCGCCAGCAGCCCCCGGGGCTATGGCTACACCTTC
CASSPRGYGYTF
>TRBD1|TRBV7-2|NA|TRBJ2-7
TGTGCCAGTAAGGGACAGGAATCCTCCTACGAGCAGTACTTC
CASKGQESSYEQYF
>TRBD1|TRBV10-1|NA|TRBJ1-3
TGCGCCAGCAGGGAGGGACAGGGGAGGGGAAACACCATATATTTT
CASREGQGRGNTIYF
>NA|TRBV7-9|NA|TRBJ2-5
TGTGCTAGCGATGACTACCTACAAGAGACCCAGTACTTC
CASDDYLQETQYF
>NA|TRBV5-8|NA|TRBJ1-4
TGTGCCAGCAGCTTGAGAAGGGGAAATGAAAAACTGTTTTTT
CASSLRRGNEKLFF
>TRBD2|TRBV7-2|NA|TRBJ2-2
TGTGCCAGCAGCTTACTGGTGGGCGGGAGGGCCGGGGAGCTGTTTTTT
CASSLLVGGRAGELFF
>TRBD1|TRBV2|once|TRBJ1-2
TGTGCCAGCAGAACAGGGGGGGGACAGGGTGCTGGCTACACCTTC
CASRTGGGQGAGYTF